This TCR beta chain was obtained from a study of T cell responses to AZD1222 COVID-19 vaccine. Study results and caveats: Unmutated regions of variants are reportedly targeted by nearly half of spike-specific TCRs.

Both about-4-week and about-12-week second-dose recipients were combined. Germline V gene sequence: CDR1 SGDLS, CDR2 YYNGEE. CDR3 length: 14 residues. After removal of 4 bases from V and 5 bases from J, the junction contained 5 bases not matched to a gene. As concerns this clone: No antigen is known for it.

The repertoire was sequenced with immunoSEQ multiplex PCR; TCRdb's copy has only in-frame clones and lacks some. Among around 270,000 clones listed, around 92% were seen once. The rearrangement joins TRBV9 to TRBJ2-7; 11 positions agree with TRBD1. The clonotype comes from an adult who received the AZD1222 COVID-19 vaccine. The sample here was peripheral blood, taken 28 days after the second AZD1222 dose. CDR3 residues: CASSIGQGAHEQYF. DNA of the CDR3: TGTGCCAGCAGCATTGGACAGGGGGCCCACGAGCAGTACTTC.